This T cell receptor beta chain was retrieved from a study of T cell responses to AZD1222 COVID-19 vaccine. Clones were sequenced by immunoSEQ multiplex PCR, and TCRdb holds only the in-frame ones, with some missing. This table has around 150,000 clones, under 95% appearing once. V lost 4 bases, J lost 2 bases, and 3 bases stayed unmatched. This CDR3 contains 15 residues. Per germline, CDR1 MDHEN and CDR2 SYDVKM. The sequenced sample was peripheral blood, obtained on day 0 of AZD1222 vaccination. The receptor comes from an adult in good health. This rearrangement joins TRBV28 to TRBJ1-2, with 11 bases lining up with TRBD1. The CDR3 nucleotides read TGTGCCAGCAGTTGGGGGACAGGGGGGAACTATGGCTACACCTTC. Translation: CASSWGTGGNYGYTF.